This T cell receptor beta chain stems from a study of beta chain features in type 1 diabetes. Study results and caveats: In every one of the four CD4+ subsets, TCRB CDR3s were moderately but significantly shorter in Type 1 diabetes patients.

Expressed TCRB transcripts got sequenced, as all isolated RNA was reverse transcribed. Data came from immunoSEQ multiplex PCR; TCRdb stores just in-frame clones and leaves some out. Of 500,000 to 800,000 clones listed, around 11% were seen once; the top ten hold approximately 0.11%. Germline-derived CDR1 and CDR2 are LGHNA and YNFKEQ. Trimming removed 0 bases at V and 8 bases at J, with 25 bases between. The CDR3 has 18 amino acids. About this clone itself: Its antigen remains unidentified.

The source of this sequence is a young man with type 1 diabetes. The specimen sequenced was naive CD4+ T cells from blood. The gene calls are TRBV4-2 and TRBJ1-2; a weak D match, TRBD1 (6 bases). As DNA, the CDR3 is TGTGCCAGCAGCCAAGATCTAGTCGGGGGGCGCGCCCCTATAGGCTACACCTTC. Translated: CASSQDLVGGRAPIGYTF.